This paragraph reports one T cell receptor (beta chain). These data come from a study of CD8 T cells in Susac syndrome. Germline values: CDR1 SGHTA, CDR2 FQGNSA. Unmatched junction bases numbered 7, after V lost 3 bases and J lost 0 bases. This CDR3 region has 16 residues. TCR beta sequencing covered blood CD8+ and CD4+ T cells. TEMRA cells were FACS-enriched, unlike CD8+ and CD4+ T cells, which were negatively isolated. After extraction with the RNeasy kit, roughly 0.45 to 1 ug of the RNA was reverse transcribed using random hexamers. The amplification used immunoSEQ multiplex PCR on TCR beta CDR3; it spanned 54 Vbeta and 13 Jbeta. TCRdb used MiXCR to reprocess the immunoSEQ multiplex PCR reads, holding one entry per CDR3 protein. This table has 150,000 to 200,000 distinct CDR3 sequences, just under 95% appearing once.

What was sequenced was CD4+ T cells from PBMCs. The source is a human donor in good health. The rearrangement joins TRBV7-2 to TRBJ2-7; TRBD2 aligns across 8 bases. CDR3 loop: CASSFPPGTSSYEQYF. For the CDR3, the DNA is TGTGCCAGCAGCTTCCCGCCCGGGACTAGCTCCTACGAGCAGTACTTC.